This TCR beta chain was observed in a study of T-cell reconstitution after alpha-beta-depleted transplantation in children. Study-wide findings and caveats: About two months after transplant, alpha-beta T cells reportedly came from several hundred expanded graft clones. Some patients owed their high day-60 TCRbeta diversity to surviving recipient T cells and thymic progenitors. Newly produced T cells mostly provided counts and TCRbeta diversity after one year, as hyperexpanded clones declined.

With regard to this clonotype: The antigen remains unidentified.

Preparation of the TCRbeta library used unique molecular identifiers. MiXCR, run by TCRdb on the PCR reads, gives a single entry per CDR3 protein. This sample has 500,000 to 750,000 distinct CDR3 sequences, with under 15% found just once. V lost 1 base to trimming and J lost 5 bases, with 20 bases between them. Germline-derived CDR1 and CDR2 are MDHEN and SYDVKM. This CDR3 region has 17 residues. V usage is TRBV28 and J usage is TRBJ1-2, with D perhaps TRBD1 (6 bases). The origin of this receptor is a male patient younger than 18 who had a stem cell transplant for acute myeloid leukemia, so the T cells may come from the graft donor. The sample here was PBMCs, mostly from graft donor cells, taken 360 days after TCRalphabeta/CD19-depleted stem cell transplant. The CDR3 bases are TGTGCCAGCAGTTTATTTCGGGGGCGCGGGAGGTCATATGGCTACACCTTC. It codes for CASSLFRGRGRSYGYTF.